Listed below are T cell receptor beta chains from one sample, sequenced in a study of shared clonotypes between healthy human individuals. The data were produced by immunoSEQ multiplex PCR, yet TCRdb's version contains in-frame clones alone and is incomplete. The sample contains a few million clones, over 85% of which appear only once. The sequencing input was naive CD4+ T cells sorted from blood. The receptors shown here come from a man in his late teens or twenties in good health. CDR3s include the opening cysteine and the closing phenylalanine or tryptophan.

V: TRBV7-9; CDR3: CASSLAGGNTGELFF
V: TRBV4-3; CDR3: CASSRSLAGDIYEQYF
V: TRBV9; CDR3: CASSASRPGTGRYGYTF
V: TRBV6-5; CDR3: CASSYPETSEAFF
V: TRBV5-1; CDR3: CASSGSMDEQYF
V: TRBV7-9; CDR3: CASSSTSGRSVPKYEQYF
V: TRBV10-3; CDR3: CAIRPGTGNTEAFF
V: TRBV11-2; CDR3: CASSKGGARDNEQFF
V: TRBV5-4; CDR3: CASSAGTGPYGYTF
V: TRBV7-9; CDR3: CASSTRTAQETQYF
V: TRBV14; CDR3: CASSHRTAAHYGYTF
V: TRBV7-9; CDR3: CASSPATGNYTF
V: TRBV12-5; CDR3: CASGLARGTGTDTQYF
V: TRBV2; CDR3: CVSSRDNNSPLHF
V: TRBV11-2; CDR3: CASSTGGSTDTQYF
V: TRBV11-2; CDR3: CASSLGTSGSQFF
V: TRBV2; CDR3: CASGLSGTRTDTQYF
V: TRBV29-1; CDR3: CSGGGQGETQYF
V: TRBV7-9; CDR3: CASSPRQGSSGANVLTF
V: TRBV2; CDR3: CASAGQGLRSTEAFF
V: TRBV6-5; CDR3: CASLDGARYTF
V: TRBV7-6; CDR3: CASSLRGTGEQYF
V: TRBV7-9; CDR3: CASSLQPNYGYTF
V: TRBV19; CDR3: CASSKRGGLETQYF
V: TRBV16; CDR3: CASSRTWRNEKLFF
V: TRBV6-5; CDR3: CASRRWDNSADTQYF
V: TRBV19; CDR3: CASSVVPGGPNEQYF
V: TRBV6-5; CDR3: CASSYLQTGGGTEAFF
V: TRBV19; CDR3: CASRNPGGPDTQYF
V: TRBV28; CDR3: CASRPGPVSYEQYF
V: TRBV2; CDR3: CASRPISGSGGELFF
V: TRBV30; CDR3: CAWSGSTGAEREGPGSYNEQFF
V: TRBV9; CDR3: CASSATGPSETQYF
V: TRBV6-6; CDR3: CASSTLGGTGTYEQYF
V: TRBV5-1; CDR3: CASSLNTGSAYEQYF
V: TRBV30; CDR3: CAGTEEPAYGYTF
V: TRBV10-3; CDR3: CAISRNYEQYF
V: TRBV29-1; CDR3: CSVGAVLTHEQFF
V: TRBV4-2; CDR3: CASSQDGQGTDTQYF
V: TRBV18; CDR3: CASSPPGQSYEQYF
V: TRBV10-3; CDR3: CAISPQQVTYEQYF
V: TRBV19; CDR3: CASSKWGTGNTEAFF
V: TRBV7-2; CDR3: CASSSGTGEQPQHF
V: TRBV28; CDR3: CASSLSQGDFASSYTF
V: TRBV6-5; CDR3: CANRQSSQYF
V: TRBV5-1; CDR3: CASSATGVVGTEAFF
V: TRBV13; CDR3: CASSGQRSGANVLTF
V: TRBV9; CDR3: CASSGGQGVDEQYF
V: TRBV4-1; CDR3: CASSHPSGAQETQYF
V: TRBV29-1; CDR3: CSVVGQVNTGELFF
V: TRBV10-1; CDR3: CASSDQGAREKLFF
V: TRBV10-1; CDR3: CASSEGTGGEKGLQETQYF